This T cell receptor beta chain was profiled in a study of blood T cell repertoires in COVID-19. CDR3 length: 13 amino acids. The germline V gene has CDR1 LNHDA and CDR2 SQIVND (reference sequence). Germline trimming cut 5 bases from V and 6 bases from J; bases unmatched to any gene: 4. The data were produced by immunoSEQ multiplex PCR, yet TCRdb's version contains in-frame clones alone and is incomplete. The sample holds about 34,000 clones, roughly 87% seen once. This receptor was obtained from a man aged 80 or over with acute or convalescent COVID-19. Sequencing used peripheral blood. This chain joins TRBV19 and TRBJ1-5; the match to TRBD1 covers 7 bases. The CDR3 loop is CASSPDRVQPQHF. The CDR3 bases are TGTGCCAGTAGTCCCGACAGGGTTCAGCCCCAGCATTTT.